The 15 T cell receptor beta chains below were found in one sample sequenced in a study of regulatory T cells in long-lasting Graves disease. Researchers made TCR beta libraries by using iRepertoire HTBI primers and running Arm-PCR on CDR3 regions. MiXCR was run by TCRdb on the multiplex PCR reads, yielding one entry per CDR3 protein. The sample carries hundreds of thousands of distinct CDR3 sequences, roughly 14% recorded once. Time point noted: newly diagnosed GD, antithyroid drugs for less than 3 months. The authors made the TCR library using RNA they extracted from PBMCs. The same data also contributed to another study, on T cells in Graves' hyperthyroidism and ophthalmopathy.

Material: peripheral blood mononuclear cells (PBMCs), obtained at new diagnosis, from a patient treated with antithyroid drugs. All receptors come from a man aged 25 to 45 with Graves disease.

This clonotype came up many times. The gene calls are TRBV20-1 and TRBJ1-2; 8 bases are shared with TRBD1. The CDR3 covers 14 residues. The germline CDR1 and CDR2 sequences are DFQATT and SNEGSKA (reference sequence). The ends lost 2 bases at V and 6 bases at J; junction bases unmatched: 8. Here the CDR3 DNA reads TGCAGTGCTAGATCCCCCACAGGGGGAAATGGCTACACCTTC. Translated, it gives CSARSPTGGNGYTF.

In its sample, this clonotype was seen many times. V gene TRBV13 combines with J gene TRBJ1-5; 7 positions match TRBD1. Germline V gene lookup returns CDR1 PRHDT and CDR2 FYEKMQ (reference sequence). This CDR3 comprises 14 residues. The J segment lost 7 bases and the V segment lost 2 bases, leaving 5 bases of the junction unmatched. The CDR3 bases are TGTGCCAGCAGCTTAAACAGGGGTGTACAGCCCCAGCATTTT. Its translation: CASSLNRGVQPQHF.

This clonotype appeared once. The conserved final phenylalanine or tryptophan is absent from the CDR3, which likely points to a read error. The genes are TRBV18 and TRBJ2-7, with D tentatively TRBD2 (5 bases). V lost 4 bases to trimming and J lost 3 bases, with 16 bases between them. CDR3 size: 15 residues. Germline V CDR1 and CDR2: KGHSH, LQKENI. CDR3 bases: TGTGCCAGCTCACAGTCTCGAACAGACTACTACGAGCAGTACCTC. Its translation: CASSQSRTDYYEQYL.

CDR3: CATSGYLDTQYF. CDR3 DNA: TGTGCCACCAGCGGATACCTAGATACGCAGTATTTT. The rearrangement uses TRBV15 and TRBJ2-3; D call uncertain. In germline, CDR1 is LNHNV, CDR2 YYDKDF (reference sequence). This CDR3 region has 12 residues. Trimming shortened V by 5 bases and J by 5 bases, and 8 bases separated the two germline ends.

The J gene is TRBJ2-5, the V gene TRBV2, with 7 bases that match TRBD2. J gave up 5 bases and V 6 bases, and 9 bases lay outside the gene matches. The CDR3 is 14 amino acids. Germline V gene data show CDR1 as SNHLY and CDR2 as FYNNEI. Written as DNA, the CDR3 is TGTGCCAGCAGAGAATTCCAAGCGGGGGAGACCCAGTACTTC. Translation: CASREFQAGETQYF.

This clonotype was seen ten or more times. The chain's CDR3 is CASSLWSATGVSGEQYF. The CDR3 DNA is TGTGCCAGCAGTTTATGGTCCGCTACAGGGGTTTCGGGCGAGCAGTACTTC. The rearrangement joins TRBV28 to TRBJ2-7; 7 nucleotides align to TRBD1. Germline V gene lookup returns CDR1 MDHEN and CDR2 SYDVKM. V lost 0 bases and J lost 6; bases outside the gene matches: 14. This CDR3 comprises 17 residues. The full variable domain, in which reference TRBV28 and TRBJ2-7 provide the parts outside the CDR3, is DVKVTQSSRYLVKRTGEKVFLECVQDMDHENMFWYRQDPGLGLRLIYFSYDVKMKEKGDIPEGYSVSREKKERFSLILESASTNQTSMYLCASSLWSATGVSGEQYFGPGTRLTVT.

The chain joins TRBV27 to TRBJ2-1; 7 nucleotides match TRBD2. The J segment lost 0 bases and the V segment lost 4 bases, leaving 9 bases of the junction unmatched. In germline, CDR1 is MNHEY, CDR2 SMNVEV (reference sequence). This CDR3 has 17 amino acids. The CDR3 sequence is CASSSTSAASSYNEQFF. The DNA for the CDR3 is TGTGCCAGCAGTTCTACTAGCGCCGCGAGCTCCTACAATGAGCAGTTCTTC.

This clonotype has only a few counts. The CDR3 reads CASNPGGAEEKLFF. The CDR3 DNA is TGTGCCAGCAACCCAGGCGGGGCGGAAGAAAAACTGTTTTTT. V gene TRBV5-8 combines with J gene TRBJ1-4, with a possible D match to TRBD1 (5 bases). This CDR3 spans 14 amino acids. From germline, CDR1 is SGHTS and CDR2 YDEGEE. Trimming left V 6 bases short and J 8 bases short, with 17 bases between.

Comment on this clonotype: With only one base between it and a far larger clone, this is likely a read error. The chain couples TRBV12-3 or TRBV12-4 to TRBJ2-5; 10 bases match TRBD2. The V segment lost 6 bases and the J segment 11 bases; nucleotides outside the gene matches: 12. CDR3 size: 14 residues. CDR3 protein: CASSLGTSANEQYF. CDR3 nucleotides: TGTGCCAGCAGCTTGGGGACTAGCGCCAATGAGCAGTACTTC.

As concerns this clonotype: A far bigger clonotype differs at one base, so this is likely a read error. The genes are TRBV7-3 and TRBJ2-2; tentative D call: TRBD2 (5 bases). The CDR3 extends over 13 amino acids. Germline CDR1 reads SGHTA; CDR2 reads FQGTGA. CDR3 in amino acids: CASSRSSNGELLF. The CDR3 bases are TGTGCCAGCAGCCGGTCGAGTAACGGGGAGCTGCTTTTT.

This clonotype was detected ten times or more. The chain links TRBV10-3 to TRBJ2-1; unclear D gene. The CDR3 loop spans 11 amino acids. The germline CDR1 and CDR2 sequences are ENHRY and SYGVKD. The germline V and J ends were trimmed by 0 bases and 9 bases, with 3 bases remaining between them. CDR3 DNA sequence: TGTGCCATCAGTGAGTCAACTGAGCAGTTCTTC. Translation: CAISESTEQFF.

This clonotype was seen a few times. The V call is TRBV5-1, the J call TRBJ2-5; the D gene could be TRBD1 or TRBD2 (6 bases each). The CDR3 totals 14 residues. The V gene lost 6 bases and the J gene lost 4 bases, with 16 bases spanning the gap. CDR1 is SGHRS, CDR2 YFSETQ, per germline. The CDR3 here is CASKMTGASETQYF. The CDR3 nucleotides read TGCGCCAGCAAAATGACGGGGGCATCAGAGACCCAGTACTTC.

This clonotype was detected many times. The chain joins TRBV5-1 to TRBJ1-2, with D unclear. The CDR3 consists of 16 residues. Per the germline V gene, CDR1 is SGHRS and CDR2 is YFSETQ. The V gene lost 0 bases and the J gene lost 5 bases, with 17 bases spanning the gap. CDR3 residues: CASSLDHSPGRYGYTF. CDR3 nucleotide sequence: TGCGCCAGCAGCTTGGACCACAGTCCCGGGCGATATGGCTACACCTTC. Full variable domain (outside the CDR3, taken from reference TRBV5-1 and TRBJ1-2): KAGVTQTPRYLIKTRGQQVTLSCSPISGHRSVSWYQQTPGQGLQFLFEYFSETQRNKGNFPGRFSGRQFSNSRSEMNVSTLELGDSALYLCASSLDHSPGRYGYTFGSGTRLTVV.

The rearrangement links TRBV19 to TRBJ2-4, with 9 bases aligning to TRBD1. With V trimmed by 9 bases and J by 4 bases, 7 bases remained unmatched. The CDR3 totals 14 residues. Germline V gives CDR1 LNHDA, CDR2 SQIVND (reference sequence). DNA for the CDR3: TGTGCCAGCAAAAGGACAGGGGAGAAAAACATTCAGTACTTC. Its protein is CASKRTGEKNIQYF.

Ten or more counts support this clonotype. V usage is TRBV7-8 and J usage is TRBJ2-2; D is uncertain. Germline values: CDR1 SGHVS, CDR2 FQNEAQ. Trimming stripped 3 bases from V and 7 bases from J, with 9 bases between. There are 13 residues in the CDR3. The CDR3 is CASSFRFHGELFF. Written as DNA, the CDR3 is TGTGCCAGCAGCTTTAGGTTCCACGGGGAGCTGTTTTTT.